This T cell receptor beta chain was identified during a study of T cell repertoires in cytomegalovirus infection. Study overall: The public TCR beta signatures pointed to both CMV infection and matching HLA type.

Of note for this clonotype: Antigen specificity is unknown.

TCRdb fed the reads into MiXCR, producing one record per CDR3 protein. The table shows roughly 280,000 distinct CDR3 sequences, with roughly 9.1% occurring only once. The CDR3 contains 17 residues. Trimming cost V 0 bases and J 3 bases, with 14 bases left between them. From germline, CDR1 is MNHNS and CDR2 SASEGT. Study outcomes and limitations: CMV carriers with the relevant HLA were identified by cumulative public TCR beta family frequency. The study found HLA-C-restricted CMV-specific TCR beta clonotypes dominating the ex vivo response.

This TCR derives from a human donor in good health (CMV status not recorded). Some clones in this sample may be carry-over from other donors' samples. The sample consisted of PBMCs. V and J are TRBV6-1 and TRBJ2-2; perhaps TRBD1 as D (7 bases). CDR3 region: CASSEALGGTDTGELFF. The CDR3 DNA reads as TGTGCCAGCAGTGAAGCGCTTGGAGGGACAGACACCGGGGAGCTGTTTTTT.